This note documents a single TCR beta chain sequence. What this receptor recognizes is not known. It has no much larger one-base neighbor in the sample; base qualities were not kept. The cohort consisted of 600 to 750 healthy bone marrow donors. Cohort members were all nominally healthy when sampled, although unrecorded immune exposures were likely present. The donor was CMV seropositive and belonged to the group of about 290 seropositive cohort members. A peripheral blood sample was collected from each donor, and TCR beta sequencing was performed on peripheral blood mononuclear cells. The Qiagen DNeasy Blood Extraction Kit was used to extract genomic DNA from the blood cell samples. V and J are trimmed by 5 bases and 6 bases, and the gene matches miss 13 bases of the junction. The germline V gene encodes CDR1 SGHNT and CDR2 YENEEA. The CDR3 numbers 17 residues from cysteine through phenylalanine. The DNA shown is the 51-base CDR3, in frame from base 1.

This entry comes from a study of cytomegalovirus exposure and HLA in healthy donors (dated by TCRdb to 2016 to 2017). As for the study more broadly: In an earlier analysis of some 610 of the donors, 276 Gb of sequence data and some 120 million unique TCR beta sequences from roughly 190 million T cells were reported. A later analysis re-analyzed previously published TCR beta repertoires from 650 to 800 donors and added high-resolution HLA genotyping to study TCR occurrence patterns. Rather than using new phenotypic data, the later analysis identified candidate immune exposures from TCR beta sequences and from how often those sequences occurred across donors. The number of donors typed differed by locus, with about 629-630 for A, B, C, DRB1 and DQB1, around 520 for DQA1, nearly 610 for DPA1, and some 440 for DPB1. To predict cytomegalovirus infection status, the study combined high-throughput TCR immunosequencing, statistical association of individual TCRs with disease status, and machine learning. A later genetic analysis took genome-wide SNP genotypes for about 55% of the 666 donors and used that subset as a discovery cohort. The study profiled the T cell repertoires of 550 to 700 subjects by immunosequencing and related them to cytomegalovirus serostatus. Donor age, sex, ethnicity and CMV serostatus were collected together with the repertoire data. About 280 gigabases of sequencing data and approximately 80 million unique TCR sequences were included in an early release covering several hundred HLA-typed donors. Among the approximately 420 genotyped donors, around 81% belonged to the genetic ancestry cluster associated with self-reported Caucasian donors. Besides the first cohort of 550 to 750 subjects, a separate validation cohort made up of 120 different subjects was used. Class I and class II HLA loci were covered by the typing at four-digit resolution. All discovery cohort repertoires had been generated using a single sequencing platform. The study aimed to test whether signatures of past pathogen exposure could be identified by cataloging public T cell receptors. An earlier analysis of nearly 600 of the donors applied high-throughput TCR beta sequencing to assess whether each TCR beta V gene segment acted as functional or pseudogenic. Four or five DR-DQ haplotypes were handled as single units for association and clustering because linkage in the cohort was strong. Across approximately 420 genotyped donors of the cohort, an average of about 220,000 unique TCR beta nucleotide sequences per donor were sequenced, and roughly 20% of those sequences were non-productive. General conclusions and limits of the study: A cluster of highly shared sequence variants was judged likely to be a technical artifact of the sequencing pipeline. This cohort had only TCR beta chains sequenced, and the lack of alpha or paired-chain data limited which features could be detected. Presence/absence analyses assumed roughly uniform sequencing depth across donors, an assumption that may not hold. An earlier analysis of around 500 of the donors showed that most TCR beta V segments appeared in productive rearrangements either about 90% or about 30% of the time, which broadly matched IMGT annotations. Because HLA typing was unavailable for some donors at each locus, only the typed subset was used in association tests. Cytomegalovirus status was reported to be diagnosed by the classifier with high specificity and sensitivity in both the original and validation cohorts. In a later analysis, several top co-occurrence clusters were reported to appear linked to parvovirus B19, influenza, CMV and Epstein-Barr virus. Across donors, most TCR sequences were observed very rarely, whereas some public TCRs were present in many individuals. In vitro tests confirmed that a few of the cytomegalovirus-associated TCR beta chains recognize cytomegalovirus antigens. Because counts were too low, roughly 17 rarely observed V segments, including chromosome 9 orphons, were left out of the earlier analysis of several hundred of the donors. Immune exposure information for the cohort was limited to CMV serostatus. The authors suggested that the approach could potentially be generalized to other disease states and immunological phenotypes. In a later analysis, TCR association rates were found to vary across HLA loci, with the most associated TCRs seen for DRB1 alleles and the fewest for HLA-C alleles. A later genetic analysis associated a missense DCLRE1C variant with V-gene and J-gene trimming of TCR beta chains, and an independent cohort replicated the association. A further reported finding was that TCR beta sequences accurately predicted the HLA-A and HLA-B alleles for most subjects in the first cohort. Most CMV-associated TCR beta chains appeared to be HLA-restricted in a later analysis, and the HLA associations seemed to be driven largely by CMV exposure. A later analysis associated roughly 17,000 TCR beta sequences with specific HLA alleles at a false discovery rate of 0.05. Linkage disequilibrium might explain the correlated functional status among segregating V segments, but an unknown experimental factor could not be ruled out. When HLA alleles, especially DR and DQ, strongly co-occurred, TCR associations were difficult to assign to individual alleles. In a later analysis, HLA-associated TCR beta chains were found to be more clonally expanded and to have lower generation probabilities than equally common non-associated chains. In a later genetic analysis, fewer N-insertions in productive TCRs were reported among donors in an Asian-associated ancestry cluster than the roughly 640-donor mean. Some IMGT-functional V segments, including TRBV6-2 and TRBV6-3, could not be distinguished by the 87-base-pair reads and were therefore excluded. The study listed 150 to 200 TCR beta chains as associated with cytomegalovirus.

Receptors were amplified or captured by the immunoSEQ multiplex PCR assay. A mixture of 60 forward primers for TCR Vbeta segments and 13 reverse primers for TCR Jbeta segments was used in the multiplex PCR. The CDR3 region of rearranged TCR beta genes was amplified from genomic DNA with a multiplex PCR assay. The Illumina HiSeq System was used to sequence the amplified TCR beta libraries as 87-base-pair reads. The paper's data handling went like this. Across the 500 to 700 repertoires, a later analysis counted tens of millions of unique TCR beta chains, 8.5 million to 12 million of which were shared by at least two donors. To remove PCR and sequencing errors, raw reads were error-corrected and collapsed into unique sequences using a nearest-neighbor algorithm that merged closely related sequences. Alignment of CDR3 sequences to IMGT reference sequences was used to assign V, D and J gene segments. For a sequence to be retained, a match of at least six nucleotides to both a V gene segment and a J gene segment was required. A rearrangement counted as productive if the CDR3 had no stop codons and remained in frame with V and J, and every other rearrangement counted as non-productive. Following IMGT convention, CDR3 was defined as the stretch from the second conserved V-encoded cysteine to the conserved J-encoded phenylalanine. Sequences without an unambiguous match to a single V gene segment were excluded from the earlier analysis of about 600 of the donors. In an earlier analysis of 587 of the donors, V segments were called functional above 56.7% productive rearrangements and were called segregating when the between-donor standard deviation exceeded 5%. A statistical classification framework was built to diagnose cytomegalovirus status from the catalog of TCR beta chain sequences. V and J gene assignment, in a later analysis, came from comparing TCR nucleotide sequences with IMGT/GENE-DB human TR gene sequences. Using the TCRdist pipeline, a later analysis assigned CDR3 sequences along with most-parsimonious VDJ recombination scenarios. A later analysis defined each TCR beta chain by its CDR3 amino acid sequence plus V-gene family, and excluded reads lacking a unique V-gene family. To address suspected cross-contamination and a sequencing artifact, a later analysis removed roughly 640 highly shared, low-generation-probability nucleotide sequences. In a later analysis, a clonal expansion index for each public chain was calculated from normalized within-repertoire ranks of inferred template counts. In a later analysis, generation probabilities were computed with a VDJ recombination model fitted to out-of-frame rearrangements, and the resulting probabilities were checked against IGoR. A later analysis scored TCR-TCR, TCR-HLA and TCR-CMV co-occurrence with hypergeometric tests, applying a repertoire-size bias correction to TCR pairs. In a later analysis, false discovery rates were estimated by permuting HLA or CMV assignments 20 times. In a later analysis, co-occurring TCRs were grouped with DBSCAN, and TCRdist sequence similarity was added when clustering was performed within HLA-allele-positive subsets. Repertoires with fewer than 30,000 or more than 120,000 public chains, plus five repertoires with anomalous nucleotide sharing, were excluded from co-occurrence clustering. The source is immuneACCESS, and TCRdb retained only in-frame sequences with V and J called. Part of the clones is not carried over; for the studies checked, unresolved V genes explain less than half of this, and the remainder is unexplained. That table gives V, J and clone size, and the DNA gave D and trimming. The sample data list 100,000 to 150,000 clones, and over 60% of these were observed just once. In total, the top ten clones hold 3.5% to 5% of the sample.

This clonotype was sampled from a male donor in good health and CMV-seropositive. Sequenced sample: PBMCs. Here the chain combines TRBV11-3 and TRBJ2-7; the central 13 bases match TRBD2. The CDR3 is CASSPGTGLAGVSEQYF. The bases are TGTGCCAGCAGCCCCGGCACCGGACTAGCGGGAGTAAGCGAGCAGTACTTC.